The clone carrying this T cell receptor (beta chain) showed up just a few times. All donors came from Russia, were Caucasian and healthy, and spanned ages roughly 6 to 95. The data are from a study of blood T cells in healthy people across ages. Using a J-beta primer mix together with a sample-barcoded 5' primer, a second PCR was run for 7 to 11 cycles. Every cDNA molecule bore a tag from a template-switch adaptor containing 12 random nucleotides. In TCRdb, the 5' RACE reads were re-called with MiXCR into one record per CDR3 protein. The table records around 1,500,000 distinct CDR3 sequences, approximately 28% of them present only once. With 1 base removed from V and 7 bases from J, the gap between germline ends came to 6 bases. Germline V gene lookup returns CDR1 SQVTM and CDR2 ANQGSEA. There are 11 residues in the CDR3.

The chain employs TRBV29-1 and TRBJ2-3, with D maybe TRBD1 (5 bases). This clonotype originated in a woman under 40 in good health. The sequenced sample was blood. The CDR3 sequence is CSVEGGHTQYF. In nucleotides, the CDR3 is TGCAGCGTTGAAGGGGGCCATACGCAGTATTTT.